This TCR beta chain appears in the sequencing data of a study of tumor-infiltrating lymphocytes in primary liver carcinoma. Extraction also yielded germline DNA, while blood RNA was obtained from unsorted whole blood. TCR beta cDNA was reverse-transcribed from around 0.55 ug of total RNA. The reaction used a constant-region primer and ProtoScript II reverse transcriptase. It was through three nested multiplex PCR rounds of slightly modified ARM-PCR that TCR beta libraries arose. TRBV1-TRBV30 forward primers and a C-beta reverse primer were used in the first two PCR rounds, which each ran for around 10 cycles. TCRdb recomputed calls from the multiplex PCR reads with MiXCR, one row per CDR3 protein. This sample carries roughly 330,000 distinct CDR3 sequences, about 65% of them seen once, and the ten largest clones take approximately 5.9%. This CDR3 comprises 16 residues. Germline values: CDR1 MNHNS, CDR2 SASEGT. J was trimmed by 5 bases and V by 6 bases; bases with no gene match: 9.

Sample: peripheral blood. The sequence came from a man aged 40-50 years with primary liver carcinoma and hepatitis B virus infection. This chain uses TRBV6-1 with TRBJ2-4, with 11 positions matching TRBD2. CDR3 residues: CASSIIAGGMENIQYF. CDR3 DNA: TGTGCCAGCAGCATAATAGCGGGGGGGATGGAAAACATTCAGTACTTC.